One and the same sample provided the 13 T cell receptor beta chains below, sequenced in a study of PD-1 blockade in classical Hodgkin lymphoma. The assay was immunoSEQ multiplex PCR, and TCRdb's table has in-frame clones only and misses some. The sample records some 100,000 clones, roughly 92% being singletons. In every patient, relapse followed autologous stem cell transplantation, while exposure to brentuximab vedotin differed. The sample in question was peripheral blood mononuclear cells (PBMCs), obtained at baseline. The receptor source for this set is a human donor with classical Hodgkin lymphoma.

The rearrangement joins TRBV29-1 to TRBJ1-2, with TRBD1 as a possible D gene (6 bases). The CDR3 covers 13 residues. V was shortened by 3 bases and J by 4 bases, with 12 bases between the two germline ends. Germline CDR1 and CDR2: SQVTM and ANQGSEA. The CDR3 DNA reads TGCAGCGTTGACGAGGGGGTAGTCTATGGCTACACCTTC. Its translation is CSVDEGVVYGYTF.

The V and J genes are TRBV27 and TRBJ2-7; 10 bases align to TRBD1. The CDR3 is 14 amino acids. Trimming at V came to 5 bases and at J to 7 bases, leaving 8 bases not matched to a gene. The germline V gene has CDR1 MNHEY and CDR2 SMNVEV (reference sequence). The CDR3 sequence: CASSPMDRGNEQYF. The CDR3 bases are TGTGCCAGCAGTCCCATGGACAGGGGGAATGAGCAGTACTTC.

This sequence joins TRBV28 and TRBJ2-5, with D maybe TRBD2 (6 bases). CDR1 MDHEN and CDR2 SYDVKM come from the germline V gene. The CDR3 consists of 13 residues. The V end lost 2 bases, the J end lost 7 bases, and 11 bases lay between the germline ends. The CDR3 loop reads CASSLGGEATQYF. As DNA, the CDR3 is TGTGCCAGCAGTTTAGGTGGGGAGGCGACCCAGTACTTC. Looking up the rest from reference TRBV28 and TRBJ2-5 gives the full variable domain: DVKVTQSSRYLVKRTGEKVFLECVQDMDHENMFWYRQDPGLGLRLIYFSYDVKMKEKGDIPEGYSVSREKKERFSLILESASTNQTSMYLCASSLGGEATQYFGPGTRLLVL.

The chain has TRBV6-1 and TRBJ2-1, with no clear D. The CDR3 spans 13 residues. CDR1 and CDR2 from the germline V gene are MNHNS and SASEGT. Trimming left V 4 bases short and J 6 bases short, with 10 bases between. CDR3 DNA: TGTGCCAGCAGTGCCCGCATGGGCAATGAGCAGTTCTTC. Translated, it gives CASSARMGNEQFF.

The J gene is TRBJ2-5, the V gene TRBV4-1, with D possibly TRBD2 on 6 matching bases. The V and J ends lost 1 base and 9 bases respectively, with 15 bases between them. The germline V gene has CDR1 MGHRA and CDR2 YSYEKL. The CDR3 loop spans 14 amino acids. The CDR3 DNA is TGCGCCAGCAGCCAAGTTCGGGGGTATGAGGCCCAGTACTTC. This sequence encodes CASSQVRGYEAQYF.

The J gene is TRBJ1-1, the V gene TRBV28, with a weak D call TRBD1 (5 bases). V lost 1 base and J lost 1, with 10 bases in between. Looked up from germline, CDR1 is MDHEN and CDR2 is SYDVKM. The CDR3 length is 15 residues. This CDR3 is CASSLFRVANTEAFF. The DNA of the CDR3 is TGTGCCAGCAGTTTATTCAGGGTGGCGAACACTGAAGCTTTCTTT.

This chain links TRBV27 with TRBJ2-1, with unresolved D. Germline CDR1 reads MNHEY; CDR2 reads SMNVEV (reference sequence). V was cut by 2 bases and J by 5 bases, with 7 bases left in between. The CDR3 covers 13 residues. CDR3 protein: CASSLSRHNEQFF. The CDR3 nucleotides are TGTGCCAGCAGTTTAAGCCGTCACAATGAGCAGTTCTTC.

The chain uses TRBV21-1 and TRBJ2-2; the table gives TRBD2 as D, unverified against the DNA. TRBV21-1 is assigned pseudogene status. The length of the CDR3 is 15 residues. This CDR3 is CASKGSGRPTGELFF. The CDR3 DNA follows: TGTGCCAGCAAGGGTTCGGGGAGACCGACCGGGGAGCTGTTTTTT.

The chain combines TRBV7-9 with TRBJ1-4; D perhaps matches TRBD1 (6 bases). The germline V and J ends were trimmed by 4 bases and 7 bases, with 19 bases remaining between them. CDR3 length equals 16 residues. Per germline, CDR1 SEHNR and CDR2 FQNEAQ (reference sequence). This CDR3 is CASSSATGTAGEKLFF. CDR3 nucleotide sequence: TGTGCCAGCAGCTCCGCCACAGGGACGGCCGGTGAAAAACTGTTTTTT.

J is TRBJ2-3 and V is TRBV19; D unclear. Between the trimmed V and J ends, which lost 3 bases and 2 bases, there was a span of 9 bases. The CDR3 length is 14 residues. Germline CDR1 is LNHDA and CDR2 is SQIVND (reference sequence). CDR3 region: CASSIQGYTDTQYF. The CDR3 DNA follows: TGTGCCAGTAGTATTCAAGGATACACAGATACGCAGTATTTT.

This chain joins TRBV4-1 and TRBJ2-5; 9 nucleotides align to TRBD1. This CDR3 has 16 residues. The trim removed 0 bases at V and 5 bases at J, leaving 7 bases unmatched. The V gene's germline CDR1 is MGHRA and CDR2 YSYEKL. The CDR3 sequence is CASSQDQDRGRETQYF. The DNA for the CDR3 is TGCGCCAGCAGCCAAGATCAGGACAGGGGAAGGGAGACCCAGTACTTC.

This sequence joins TRBV27 and TRBJ2-1; TRBD2 might be the D (5 bases). The CDR3 runs 16 residues. Germline V lookup: CDR1 MNHEY, CDR2 SMNVEV (reference sequence). V lost 5 bases to trimming and J lost 2 bases, with 16 bases between them. The CDR3 region has the DNA TGTGCCAGCAGTAGGCCCGGGGATAGGACCTACAATGAGCAGTTCTTC. This gives the protein CASSRPGDRTYNEQFF.

The gene calls are TRBV11-1 and TRBJ2-5; 7 nucleotides match TRBD1. Germline V gene data show CDR1 as SGHAT and CDR2 as FQDESV (reference sequence). Trimming took 1 base from V and 5 from J; bases not matched to a gene: 13. CDR3 length: 17 residues. CDR3 sequence reads: CASSLGGGQRGSETQYF. DNA for the CDR3: TGTGCCAGCAGCTTAGGAGGGGGCCAAAGGGGTTCGGAGACCCAGTACTTC. The full variable domain, rest sourced from reference TRBV11-1 and TRBJ2-5, is EAEVAQSPRYKITEKSQAVAFWCDPISGHATLYWYRQILGQGPELLVQFQDESVVDDSQLPKDRFSAERLKGVDSTLKIQPAELGDSAMYLCASSLGGGQRGSETQYFGPGTRLLVL.